This T cell receptor (beta chain) was found in a study of long-term antiretroviral therapy in people with HIV. They ran version v3.0 of the immunoSEQ assay at survey level. Generated by immunoSEQ multiplex PCR, the TCRdb table keeps only in-frame clones and is missing some. The sample contains tens of thousands of clones, 70% to 85% of which appear only once. The V end was cut by 5 bases, the J end by 7 bases, with 14 bases between. Germline CDR1 reads SEHNR; CDR2 reads FQNEAQ (reference sequence). This CDR3 is built from 13 residues. This sample comprised unsorted PBMCs, obtained 0.5 years after starting antiretroviral therapy. The receptor's source is a man aged 18 to 35 with HIV. This rearrangement joins TRBV7-9 to TRBJ1-1; no clear D. CDR3 in DNA: TGTGCCAGCAGCCCGTCGGGTACAGTTGAAGCTTTCTTT. Protein: CASSPSGTVEAFF.